This is a list of T cell receptor beta chains from one sample in a study of response to subunit inactivated influenza vaccine. TCRdb fed the RT-PCR reads into MiXCR, producing one record per CDR3 protein. The sample consists of approximately 700,000 distinct CDR3 sequences, 15% to 18% of them appearing once. This specimen consisted of PBMCs from blood, obtained less than 13 days after vaccination. Receptor source: a man aged 50-59 years who received an inactivated influenza vaccine. Both conserved end residues are part of each CDR3. A D gene is named only where the DNA matches it firmly. Clone size, where shown, is once, few, many, or a class for clones that have expanded.

TRBJ2-3 - - TRBV11-3 TGTGCCAGCAGTAATCGTGGATGGGATACGCAGTATTTT CASSNRGWDTQYF
TRBJ2-1 - - TRBV21-1 TGTGCCAGCAGCAACCAGCGGTACCACTCCTACAATGAGCAGTTCTTC CASSNQRYHSYNEQFF
TRBJ2-7 TRBD1 few TRBV20-1 TGCAGTGCTAGAGGGGACAGGGGTCTAAGCTCCTACGAGCAGTACTTC CSARGDRGLSSYEQYF
TRBJ2-7 - - TRBV24-1 TGTGCCACCAGTGATTTGCTCAGACCCTACGAGCAGTACTTC CATSDLLRPYEQYF
TRBJ2-7 TRBD1 - TRBV24-1 TGTGCCACCAGTGATCCTGGGACAGGGGATGCCTACGAGCAGTACTTC CATSDPGTGDAYEQYF
TRBJ2-3 - - TRBV29-1 TGCAGCGTTGACGGCACAGATACGCAGTATTTT CSVDGTDTQYF
TRBJ1-1 - - TRBV6-1 TGTGCCAGCACTCTCCCTGGGACTACTGAAGCTTTCTTT CASTLPGTTEAFF
TRBJ2-1 - - TRBV7-8 TGTGCCAGCAGCGAACAGGGGGGGAACTACAATGAGCAGTTCTTC CASSEQGGNYNEQFF
TRBJ2-2 TRBD2 - TRBV4-3 TGCGCCAGCAGCCAAAGCGGAGCGGGAGTGACGGGGGAGCTGTTTTTT CASSQSGAGVTGELFF
TRBJ1-3 - - TRBV12-3/TRBV12-4 TGTGCCAGCAGTCTCTTCGGAGGATCTGGAAACACCATATATTTT CASSLFGGSGNTIYF
TRBJ2-7 TRBD1 - TRBV18 TGTGCCAGCTCACCGGGCGGGACAGGATTATACGAGCAGTACTTC CASSPGGTGLYEQYF
TRBJ2-3 TRBD2 few TRBV7-3 TGTGCCAGCAGCCCCCGACTAGCGGGAGTCGATACGCAGTATTTT CASSPRLAGVDTQYF
TRBJ2-3 TRBD2 - TRBV20-1 TGCAGTGCTCAGACTAGCGGCACAGATACGCAGTATTTT CSAQTSGTDTQYF
TRBJ2-2 - - TRBV25-1 TGTGCCAGCAGTGACTCGGTGGAAGCGAACACCGGGGAGCTGTTTTTT CASSDSVEANTGELFF